Below are 2 T cell receptor beta chains sequenced from a single sample in a study of cytomegalovirus exposure and HLA in healthy donors. 60 Vbeta and 13 Jbeta primers were used in PCR. Using immunoSEQ multiplex PCR, the repertoire was profiled, and TCRdb retains in-frame clones only, with some absent. Of roughly 76,000 clones in the sample, 70% to 80% were seen once. Sequenced sample: PBMCs. The origin of the receptors is a man aged 25-40 years in good health and CMV-seronegative.

This clone was detected only a few times. The V call is TRBV4-3, the J call TRBJ2-7; 8 bases map to TRBD2. Unmatched junction bases numbered 16, after V lost 10 bases and J lost 5 bases. The CDR3 contains 15 residues. In germline, CDR1 is LGHNA, CDR2 YSLEER. The CDR3 region is CANELKSGSDDEQYF. CDR3 DNA: TGCGCCAACGAACTGAAAAGCGGGAGCGACGACGAGCAGTACTTC.

This chain links TRBV18 with TRBJ2-7, with 8 positions matching TRBD1. V was pared by 5 bases and J by 6 bases, with 6 bases of the junction left unmatched. This CDR3 contains 13 residues. The germline V gene encodes CDR1 KGHSH and CDR2 LQKENI. The CDR3 nucleotides read TGTGCCAGCTCAACAGGGGGTTCTGGCGAGCAGTACTTC. Translation gives CASSTGGSGEQYF.